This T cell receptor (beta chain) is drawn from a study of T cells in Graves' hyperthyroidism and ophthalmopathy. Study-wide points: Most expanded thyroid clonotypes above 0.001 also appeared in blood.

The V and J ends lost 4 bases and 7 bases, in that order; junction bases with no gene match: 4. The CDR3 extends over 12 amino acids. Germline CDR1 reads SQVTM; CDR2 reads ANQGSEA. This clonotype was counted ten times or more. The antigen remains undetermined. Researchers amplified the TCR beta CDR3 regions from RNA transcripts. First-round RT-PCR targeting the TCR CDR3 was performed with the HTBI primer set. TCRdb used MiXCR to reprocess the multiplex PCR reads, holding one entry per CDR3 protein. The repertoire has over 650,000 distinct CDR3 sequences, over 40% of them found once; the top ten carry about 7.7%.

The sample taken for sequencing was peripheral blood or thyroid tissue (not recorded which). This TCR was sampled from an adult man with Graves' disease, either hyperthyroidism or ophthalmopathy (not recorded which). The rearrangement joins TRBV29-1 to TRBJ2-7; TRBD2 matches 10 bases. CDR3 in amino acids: CSVGLAGEEQYF. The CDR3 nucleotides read TGCAGCGTTGGCCTAGCGGGAGAAGAGCAGTACTTC.